One and the same sample provided the 14 T cell receptor beta chains below, sequenced in a study of T-cell memory formation after mild COVID-19. MiXCR was run by TCRdb on the 5' RACE reads, yielding one entry per CDR3 protein. The sample has 280,000 or so distinct CDR3 sequences, 18% seen once; the top ten hold more than 20%. Material for sequencing was PBMCs or a T cell subset sorted from them (not recorded which). Every receptor here comes from a man between 18 and 29 years old who had mild COVID-19 (a few samples of this study predate the infection). Cell type and time point are not known.

This clonotype was observed a handful of times. The V call is TRBV6-2 or TRBV6-3, the J call TRBJ2-3; 7 bases fit TRBD2. Unmatched junction bases numbered 5, after V lost 4 bases and J lost 7 bases. CDR3 length: 13 residues. Germline V gene sequence: CDR1 MNHEY, CDR2 SVGEGT. CDR3 loop: CASSFGGWNTQYF. The CDR3 DNA reads as TGTGCCAGCAGTTTCGGGGGGTGGAATACGCAGTATTTT.

The chain is built from TRBV20-1 and TRBJ2-4; D might be TRBD1 or TRBD2, each matching 5 bases. In germline, CDR1 is DFQATT, CDR2 SNEGSKA (reference sequence). The V gene lost 0 bases and the J gene lost 3 bases, with 18 bases spanning the gap. CDR3 length equals 17 residues. As DNA, the CDR3 is TGCAGTGCTAGAGATCCGGACCGAGGGGAAAGCAAAAACATTCAGTACTTC. Protein: CSARDPDRGESKNIQYF.

This clonotype has only a few counts. The V call is TRBV15, the J call TRBJ2-5; tentatively, D is TRBD2 (6 bases). V gave up 0 bases and J gave up 5 bases, with 10 bases separating them. This CDR3 region has 14 residues. Germline CDR1 reads LNHNV; CDR2 reads YYDKDF (reference sequence). The CDR3 is CATSRDRGYETQYF. The CDR3 DNA reads as TGTGCCACCAGCAGAGATCGGGGGTACGAGACCCAGTACTTC. The full variable domain, with the rest looked up from reference TRBV15 and TRBJ2-5, is DAMVIQNPRYQVTQFGKPVTLSCSQTLNHNVMYWYQQKSSQAPKLLFHYYDKDFNNEADTPDNFQSRRPNTSFCFLDIRSPGLGDTAMYLCATSRDRGYETQYFGPGTRLLVL.

This clonotype was counted a few times. CDR3 DNA: TGCAGCGTGGCAAAGGGCAGGACCCTCCACTTT. This encodes CSVAKGRTLHF. The J gene is TRBJ1-6, the V gene TRBV29-1; D remains ambiguous. The CDR3 length is 11 residues. Trimming removed 6 bases from V and 14 bases from J, with 14 bases in between. The germline V gene has CDR1 SQVTM and CDR2 ANQGSEA.

This clonotype was counted at least ten times. The rearrangement joins TRBV7-2 to TRBJ1-2, with 8 bases aligning to TRBD1. The CDR3 runs to 14 residues. Germline V gene data show CDR1 as SGHTA and CDR2 as FQGNSA. Trimming took 4 bases from V and 4 from J; bases not matched to a gene: 5. The CDR3 reads CASSSRQGSYGYTF. CDR3 sequence (DNA): TGTGCCAGCAGCTCGAGACAGGGGTCCTATGGCTACACCTTC.

This clonotype has only a few counts. This chain uses TRBV2 with TRBJ2-7, with D possibly being TRBD2 (6 bases). There are 15 residues in the CDR3. The germline V gene encodes CDR1 SNHLY and CDR2 FYNNEI. Trimming took 3 bases from V and 2 from J, leaving 14 bases between them. CDR3 loop: CASSDRGSGAYEQYF. CDR3 DNA: TGTGCCAGCAGTGACAGAGGTAGCGGTGCCTACGAGCAGTACTTC. The whole variable domain, remainder taken from reference TRBV2 and TRBJ2-7, is EPEVTQTPSHQVTQMGQEVILRCVPISNHLYFYWYRQILGQKVEFLVSFYNNEISEKSEIFDDQFSVERPDGSNFTLKIRSTKLEDSAMYFCASSDRGSGAYEQYFGPGTRLTVT.

This clonotype was counted many times. The V call is TRBV5-1, the J call TRBJ2-3, with 11 bases that match TRBD2. Germline V gives CDR1 SGHRS, CDR2 YFSETQ. V lost 4 bases and J lost 2; bases outside the gene matches: 6. This CDR3 spans 16 amino acids. The CDR3 sequence: CASSAGTSGYTDTQYF. CDR3 sequence (DNA): TGCGCCAGCAGCGCCGGGACTAGCGGATACACAGATACGCAGTATTTT. The complete variable domain, with remaining parts taken from reference TRBV5-1 and TRBJ2-3, reads KAGVTQTPRYLIKTRGQQVTLSCSPISGHRSVSWYQQTPGQGLQFLFEYFSETQRNKGNFPGRFSGRQFSNSRSEMNVSTLELGDSALYLCASSAGTSGYTDTQYFGPGTRLTVL.

This chain joins TRBV7-9 and TRBJ2-1, with 9 bases matching TRBD1. V dropped 0 bases and J dropped 7; count of bases not matched to a gene: 7. CDR1 SEHNR and CDR2 FQNEAQ come from the germline V gene (reference sequence). There are 16 residues in the CDR3. The CDR3 is CASSLAVPGQGNEQFF. The CDR3 DNA sequence: TGTGCCAGCAGCTTAGCAGTCCCGGGACAGGGTAATGAGCAGTTCTTC.

The chain uses TRBV12-3 or TRBV12-4 and TRBJ2-1, with unresolved D. Trimming stripped 8 bases from V and 7 bases from J, with 6 bases between. The CDR3 runs 10 residues. CDR3 nucleotide sequence: TGTGCCAGCGGCTTGAATGAGCAGTTCTTC. Translated: CASGLNEQFF.

In this sample, this clonotype turned up a few times. The chain is built from TRBV20-1 and TRBJ2-5, with D unresolved. The germline V and J ends were trimmed by 0 bases and 1 base, with 9 bases remaining between them. Germline lookup yields CDR1 DFQATT and CDR2 SNEGSKA (reference sequence). The CDR3 length is 14 residues. In DNA, the CDR3 is TGCAGTGCTAGAGATCTACGGGTCCAAGAGACCCAGTACTTC. Amino acids: CSARDLRVQETQYF.

This clonotype occurred a few times. The genes are TRBV11-2 and TRBJ2-7, with D tentatively TRBD1 (5 bases). The CDR3 has 14 residues. V was pared by 1 base and J by 5 bases, with 12 bases between. CDR1 is SGHAT, CDR2 FQNNGV, per germline. The CDR3 region is CASSLGQRGDEQYF. The CDR3 nucleotides read TGTGCCAGCAGCTTAGGACAGCGAGGCGACGAGCAGTACTTC.

The V and J genes are TRBV11-2 and TRBJ2-5; 9 nucleotides match TRBD2. CDR3 size: 14 residues. The ends lost 4 bases at V and 4 bases at J; junction bases unmatched: 4. CDR1 is SGHAT and CDR2 is FQNNGV in the germline V gene. The CDR3, as DNA: TGTGCCAGCAGCTCCGGACTAGCGCGAGAGACCCAGTACTTC. Translating it yields CASSSGLARETQYF.

The CDR3 loop reads CASSLERQVHGELFF. CDR3 nucleotide sequence: TGTGCCAGCAGCTTAGAAAGACAGGTCCACGGGGAGCTGTTTTTT. This sequence joins TRBV5-5 and TRBJ2-2; TRBD1 is a possible D gene (6 bases). Trimming cost V 2 bases and J 7 bases, with 15 bases left between them. This CDR3 is built from 15 residues. Per germline, CDR1 SGHKS and CDR2 YYEKEE (reference sequence).

This chain joins TRBV12-3 or TRBV12-4 and TRBJ1-1; D remains ambiguous. With 6 bases removed from V and 0 bases from J, the gap between germline ends came to 8 bases. The CDR3 is 13 residues long. Here the CDR3 DNA reads TGTGCCAGCAGAGCCTCGGTGAACACTGAAGCTTTCTTT. The encoded protein is CASRASVNTEAFF.